This T cell receptor (beta chain) emerged from a study of blood T cell repertoires in COVID-19. Per the original data handling: Estimates of nucleated cell counts were drawn from the amplification of reference gene primers. Clones were sequenced by immunoSEQ multiplex PCR, and TCRdb holds only the in-frame ones, with some missing. The D gene and trimming were derived from the DNA, and the V and J assignments and clone size from that table. The sample carries fewer than 200,000 clones, under 90% recorded once. V was trimmed by 0 bases and J by 3 bases, leaving 3 bases between them. The germline V gene has CDR1 SQVTM and CDR2 ANQGSEA. The CDR3 extends over 11 amino acids. A note on this clone: The sample contains more than one DNA sequence encoding this CDR3.

This TCR was recovered from a human donor in a cohort sampled during active COVID-19. The specimen sequenced was peripheral blood. This sequence joins TRBV29-1 and TRBJ2-7; no definite D call. In DNA, the CDR3 is TGCAGCGTTGAAGACAGCTACGAGCAGTACTTC. Its translation is CSVEDSYEQYF.